These T cell receptor beta chains were read from a single sample in a study of T cells in Graves' hyperthyroidism and ophthalmopathy. TCRdb re-called the multiplex PCR reads through MiXCR, storing one row per CDR3 protein. The table records a few hundred thousand distinct CDR3 sequences, about 13% of them present only once. Sequencing was done on a sample of blood. These receptors originate from a woman in her late teens or twenties with Graves' hyperthyroidism. Both conserved end residues are part of each CDR3. Each record gives: D gene, V gene, clone size, J gene, CDR3 protein, CDR3 DNA. The D gene is left open where the match is weak. Rows give clone size only sometimes, using once, few, many, or a class for an expanded clone.

d_gene: TRBD2
v_gene: TRBV6-1
abundance: many
j_gene: TRBJ2-3
CDR3aa: CASSDPAGSTDTQYF
CDR3nt: TGTGCCAGCAGTGACCCAGCGGGGAGCACAGATACGCAGTATTTT

d_gene: -
v_gene: TRBV20-1
abundance: many
j_gene: TRBJ2-1
CDR3aa: CSARWHYNEQFF
CDR3nt: TGCAGTGCTAGATGGCACTACAATGAGCAGTTCTTC

d_gene: TRBD2
v_gene: TRBV20-1
abundance: many
j_gene: TRBJ2-3
CDR3aa: CSASTSGGGPDTQYF
CDR3nt: TGCAGTGCCTCGACTAGCGGGGGGGGTCCAGATACGCAGTATTTT

d_gene: -
v_gene: TRBV16
abundance: many
j_gene: TRBJ1-2
CDR3aa: CASSRGPNGDGYTF
CDR3nt: TGTGCCAGCAGCCGGGGCCCAAACGGGGACGGCTACACCTTC

d_gene: -
v_gene: TRBV28
abundance: many
j_gene: TRBJ1-3
CDR3aa: CASTLGGGSGNTIYF
CDR3nt: TGTGCCAGCACCCTGGGGGGGGGCTCTGGAAACACCATATATTTT

d_gene: -
v_gene: TRBV9
abundance: few
j_gene: TRBJ2-3
CDR3aa: CASTTLGADTDTQYF
CDR3nt: TGTGCCAGCACCACCCTTGGGGCCGACACAGATACGCAGTATTTT

d_gene: TRBD1
v_gene: TRBV5-8
abundance: -
j_gene: TRBJ1-1
CDR3aa: CASSLLTGGGTEAFF
CDR3nt: TGTGCCAGCAGCTTGTTAACAGGGGGCGGCACTGAAGCTTTCTTT

d_gene: -
v_gene: TRBV6-5
abundance: few
j_gene: TRBJ2-1
CDR3aa: CASSYNSGSRTEQFF
CDR3nt: TGTGCCAGCAGTTACAATTCGGGCTCGAGGACTGAGCAGTTCTTC

d_gene: -
v_gene: TRBV2
abundance: many
j_gene: TRBJ2-5
CDR3aa: CASTFLGSGGETQYF
CDR3nt: TGTGCCAGTACCTTTTTAGGTTCCGGTGGGGAGACCCAGTACTTC

d_gene: -
v_gene: TRBV29-1
abundance: few
j_gene: TRBJ2-7
CDR3aa: CSVQTLTGSYEQYF
CDR3nt: TGCAGCGTTCAAACACTGACAGGATCCTACGAGCAGTACTTC

d_gene: -
v_gene: TRBV11-2
abundance: -
j_gene: TRBJ2-7
CDR3aa: CASSFGVGAYEQYF
CDR3nt: TGTGCCAGCAGCTTTGGGGTAGGGGCCTACGAGCAGTACTTC

d_gene: TRBD1
v_gene: TRBV20-1
abundance: many
j_gene: TRBJ1-1
CDR3aa: CSASRGLQVEAFF
CDR3nt: TGCAGTGCTAGCAGGGGGCTCCAGGTAGAAGCTTTCTTT

d_gene: -
v_gene: TRBV9
abundance: few
j_gene: TRBJ1-3
CDR3aa: CASSVGRGSGNTIYF
CDR3nt: TGTGCCAGCAGCGTAGGGAGGGGATCTGGAAACACCATATATTTT

d_gene: -
v_gene: TRBV19
abundance: few
j_gene: TRBJ1-1
CDR3aa: CATNVGEGLNTEAFF
CDR3nt: TGTGCCACCAACGTAGGGGAAGGTTTAAACACTGAAGCTTTCTTT

d_gene: -
v_gene: TRBV12-3/TRBV12-4
abundance: many
j_gene: TRBJ1-1
CDR3aa: CASSLSVQENTEAFF
CDR3nt: TGTGCCAGCAGTTTGTCAGTCCAGGAGAACACTGAAGCTTTCTTT

d_gene: -
v_gene: TRBV9
abundance: many
j_gene: TRBJ2-1
CDR3aa: CASKGGNQDEQFF
CDR3nt: TGTGCCAGCAAAGGGGGGAATCAGGATGAGCAGTTCTTC

d_gene: TRBD2
v_gene: TRBV5-8
abundance: many
j_gene: TRBJ2-7
CDR3aa: CASKNTGTSDEQYF
CDR3nt: TGTGCCAGCAAGAACACCGGGACTAGCGACGAGCAGTACTTC

d_gene: TRBD2
v_gene: TRBV27
abundance: many
j_gene: TRBJ2-3
CDR3aa: CASSLALAVDTQYF
CDR3nt: TGTGCCAGCAGTTTAGCCCTAGCGGTAGATACGCAGTATTTT

d_gene: -
v_gene: TRBV19
abundance: few
j_gene: TRBJ2-5
CDR3aa: CASSVAVEETQYF
CDR3nt: TGTGCCAGTAGTGTAGCGGTGGAAGAGACCCAGTACTTC

d_gene: -
v_gene: TRBV15
abundance: many
j_gene: TRBJ2-3
CDR3aa: CATSTRLPGVDTQYF
CDR3nt: TGTGCCACCAGCACCCGGCTTCCAGGGGTGGATACGCAGTATTTT

d_gene: -
v_gene: TRBV27
abundance: many
j_gene: TRBJ1-5
CDR3aa: CASSLGAYSNQPQHF
CDR3nt: TGTGCCAGCAGTTTGGGAGCTTATAGCAATCAGCCCCAGCATTTT

d_gene: -
v_gene: TRBV19
abundance: few
j_gene: TRBJ2-1
CDR3aa: CASSIADEQFF
CDR3nt: TGTGCCAGTAGTATTGCAGATGAGCAGTTCTTC

d_gene: TRBD2
v_gene: TRBV3-1
abundance: many
j_gene: TRBJ2-7
CDR3aa: CASSQDLAGGHEQYF
CDR3nt: TGTGCCAGCAGCCAAGACCTGGCGGGAGGTCACGAGCAGTACTTC

d_gene: TRBD1
v_gene: TRBV6-2/TRBV6-3
abundance: many
j_gene: TRBJ1-5
CDR3aa: CASSYGGGTGRNQPQHF
CDR3nt: TGTGCCAGCAGTTACGGGGGAGGGACAGGGAGGAATCAGCCCCAGCATTTT

d_gene: TRBD1
v_gene: TRBV20-1
abundance: many
j_gene: TRBJ2-5
CDR3aa: CSARGQGKTQYF
CDR3nt: TGCAGTGCTAGGGGACAGGGGAAGACCCAGTACTTC

d_gene: TRBD2
v_gene: TRBV9
abundance: -
j_gene: TRBJ2-2
CDR3aa: CASSVTAGGITGELFF
CDR3nt: TGTGCCAGCAGCGTGACTGCGGGGGGCATTACCGGGGAGCTGTTTTTT

d_gene: TRBD1
v_gene: TRBV29-1
abundance: few
j_gene: TRBJ1-2
CDR3aa: CSSWVSGGLGGYTF
CDR3nt: TGCAGCTCCTGGGTGTCAGGGGGCCTAGGAGGCTACACCTTC

d_gene: -
v_gene: TRBV11-2
abundance: few
j_gene: TRBJ2-1
CDR3aa: CASSPLREQFF
CDR3nt: TGTGCCAGCAGCCCCCTGAGGGAGCAGTTCTTC